This T cell receptor (beta chain) originates from a study of blood T cell repertoires in COVID-19. The repertoire was sequenced with immunoSEQ multiplex PCR; TCRdb's copy has only in-frame clones and lacks some. The sample lists a few hundred thousand clones, 90% occurring once. The CDR3 extends over 15 amino acids. The germline V gene encodes CDR1 LGHNT and CDR2 FRNRAP. Trimming shortened V by 0 bases and J by 3 bases, and 9 bases separated the two germline ends. Participants reported their clinical history, and cohort assignment relied on those reports. This clone was detected only once. The sample was PBMCs or T cells enriched from blood (not recorded which). The chain links TRBV12-5 to TRBJ2-1; D gene uncertain. This receptor was obtained from a woman younger than 30 with acute COVID-19. The CDR3: CASGLVDGVYNEQFF. The CDR3 DNA is TGTGCTAGTGGTTTGGTAGATGGAGTCTACAATGAGCAGTTCTTC.